Following are 26 T cell receptor beta chains from one sample sequenced in a study of OX40 agonist ivuxolimab in advanced cancers. The repertoire was sequenced with immunoSEQ multiplex PCR; TCRdb's copy has only in-frame clones and lacks some. The sample has about 22,000 clones; 75% to 90% are singletons. Sequenced material: CD4+ or CD8+ T cells sorted from blood, taken in a trial of the OX40 agonist ivuxolimab. All receptors come from an adult with an advanced solid tumor such as melanoma, head and neck, liver or kidney cancer.

The CDR3 nucleotides are TGTGCCAGCAACCAACCGGACAGGAGCACAGATACGCAGTATTTT. Encoded protein: CASNQPDRSTDTQYF. This chain joins TRBV7-2 and TRBJ2-3, with 7 nucleotides matching TRBD1. Germline loops: CDR1 SGHTA, CDR2 FQGNSA. Germline trimming cut 7 bases from V and 0 bases from J; bases unmatched to any gene: 7. This CDR3 contains 15 residues.

The V gene is TRBV4-1, the J gene TRBJ1-2; 7 nucleotides match TRBD1. The CDR3 runs to 15 residues. Unmatched junction bases numbered 9, after V lost 4 bases and J lost 4 bases. In germline, CDR1 is MGHRA, CDR2 YSYEKL. CDR3 in DNA: TGCGCCAGCAGCCCAAAACAGGGGAAGGTCTATGGCTACACCTTC. Translating gives CASSPKQGKVYGYTF.

The chain joins TRBV11-2 to TRBJ1-5, with a tentative D call TRBD1 (5 bases). Germline CDR1 and CDR2: SGHAT and FQNNGV. This CDR3 has 15 residues. V was clipped by 5 bases and J by 5 bases, with 16 bases between them. The CDR3 loop reads CASSPRTGPDQPQHF. As DNA, the CDR3 is TGTGCCAGCAGCCCCCGGACGGGGCCCGATCAGCCCCAGCATTTT.

The V call is TRBV5-6, the J call TRBJ2-3, with 10 bases identical to TRBD2. Per the germline V gene, CDR1 is SGHDT and CDR2 is YYEEEE. J was trimmed by 0 bases and V by 4 bases; bases with no gene match: 11. This CDR3 has 18 amino acids. This CDR3 is CASSRRGIAGGSTDTQYF. The CDR3 coding sequence is TGTGCCAGCAGCCGGCGGGGTATAGCGGGAGGTAGCACAGATACGCAGTATTTT.

The V and J genes are TRBV9 and TRBJ1-6; D might be TRBD1 (5 bases). Germline CDR1 and CDR2: SGDLS and YYNGEE. The CDR3 spans 14 residues. Trimming shortened V by 0 bases and J by 5 bases, and 6 bases separated the two germline ends. The CDR3 loop is CASSVAGNNSPLHF. The CDR3 coding sequence is TGTGCCAGCAGCGTAGCAGGGAATAATTCACCCCTCCACTTT.

This chain connects TRBV7-8 to TRBJ2-1; 9 bases agree with TRBD1. The CDR3 is made up of 15 amino acids. V lost 4 bases and J lost 8; bases outside the gene matches: 9. CDR1 is SGHVS, CDR2 FQNEAQ, per germline. CDR3 residues: CASSYRDRDGDEQFF. The DNA for the CDR3 is TGTGCCAGCAGCTACCGGGACAGGGATGGAGATGAGCAGTTCTTC.

The V gene is TRBV25-1, the J gene TRBJ1-1, with unresolved D. Trimming removed 2 bases from V and 1 base from J, with 20 bases in between. The CDR3 extends over 18 amino acids. Looked up from germline, CDR1 is MGHDK and CDR2 is SYGVNS. This CDR3 reads CASSEKAVEGWPNTEAFF. DNA for the CDR3: TGTGCCAGCAGTGAAAAGGCCGTCGAGGGATGGCCGAACACTGAAGCTTTCTTT. Complete variable domain (other parts from reference TRBV25-1 and TRBJ1-1): EADIYQTPRYLVIGTGKKITLECSQTMGHDKMYWYQQDPGMELHLIHYSYGVNSTEKGDLSSESTVSRIRTEHFPLTLESARPSHTSQYLCASSEKAVEGWPNTEAFFGQGTRLTVV.

The chain employs TRBV9 and TRBJ2-1; 11 bases are a match to TRBD1. The V gene end was trimmed by 3 bases and the J gene end by 8 bases; junction bases not matched to a gene: 7. CDR3 size: 15 residues. Germline CDR1 reads SGDLS; CDR2 reads YYNGEE. For the CDR3, the DNA is TGTGCCAGCAGCGGATTACGGACAGGGGGCTATGAGCAGTTCTTC. It yields the protein CASSGLRTGGYEQFF. The full variable domain, completed using reference TRBV9 and TRBJ2-1, is DSGVTQTPKHLITATGQRVTLRCSPRSGDLSVYWYQQSLDQGLQFLIQYYNGEERAKGNILERFSAQQFPDLHSELNLSSLELGDSALYFCASSGLRTGGYEQFFGPGTRLTVL.

The chain employs TRBV7-6 and TRBJ2-2; the D is unclear. V lost 1 base and J lost 4, with 10 bases in between. Germline values: CDR1 SGHVS, CDR2 FNYEAQ. This CDR3 contains 15 residues. The CDR3 DNA follows: TGTGCCAGCAGCTTAGGAGTAGCTCCCACCGGGGAGCTGTTTTTT. As protein: CASSLGVAPTGELFF.

This clone was seen repeatedly, ten times or more. The chain joins TRBV30 to TRBJ2-2; the D gene is possibly TRBD2 (6 bases). The V end was cut by 6 bases, the J end by 6 bases, with 17 bases between. This CDR3 is 14 amino acids long. Germline V gives CDR1 GTSNPN, CDR2 SVGIG (reference sequence). As DNA, the CDR3 is TGTGCCTGCCGGAGGGGTATCTCGGCCGGGGAGCTGTTTTTT. Translating it yields CACRRGISAGELFF.

This clone was found a few times. Here the CDR3 reads CASSFWTGAEQYF. In DNA, the CDR3 is TGTGCCAGCAGCTTTTGGACAGGGGCCGAGCAGTACTTC. The genes are TRBV5-6 and TRBJ2-7, with TRBD1 matching over 9 bases. CDR1 and CDR2 (germline): SGHDT, YYEEEE. V was clipped by 2 bases and J by 6 bases; unmatched bases: 3. The CDR3 length is 13 residues.

The chain carries TRBV7-2 and TRBJ2-1; D gene uncertain. V was clipped by 1 base and J by 0 bases, with 13 bases between them. This CDR3 contains 17 residues. The germline CDR1 and CDR2 sequences are SGHTA and FQGNSA. DNA for the CDR3: TGTGCCAGCAGCTTAGAGGGCGTGCGTAGCTCCTACAATGAGCAGTTCTTC. Its translation: CASSLEGVRSSYNEQFF.

The J gene is TRBJ1-1, the V gene TRBV2; D call uncertain. Per the germline V gene, CDR1 is SNHLY and CDR2 is FYNNEI. V lost 9 bases, J lost 7 bases, and 9 bases lay in between. The CDR3 covers 10 residues. The CDR3 bases are TGTGCCAGAGGCGATCTTGAAGCTTTCTTT. Translated, it gives CARGDLEAFF. The complete variable domain, with remaining parts taken from reference TRBV2 and TRBJ1-1, reads EPEVTQTPSHQVTQMGQEVILRCVPISNHLYFYWYRQILGQKVEFLVSFYNNEISEKSEIFDDQFSVERPDGSNFTLKIRSTKLEDSAMYFCARGDLEAFFGQGTRLTVV.

This clone was seen a handful of times. The chain couples TRBV15 to TRBJ1-3; D unresolved. CDR1 LNHNV and CDR2 YYDKDF come from the germline V gene (reference sequence). Trimming shortened V by 0 bases and J by 0 bases, and 9 bases separated the two germline ends. This CDR3 comprises 16 residues. The CDR3 coding sequence is TGTGCCACCAGCAGAGATGCGGCGAGCTCTGGAAACACCATATATTTT. This codes for CATSRDAASSGNTIYF.

The chain uses TRBV11-2 and TRBJ2-3; 11 positions match TRBD2. The V gene end was trimmed by 3 bases and the J gene end by 6 bases; junction bases not matched to a gene: 8. The CDR3 spans 16 residues. Germline CDR1 and CDR2: SGHAT and FQNNGV. The CDR3 nucleotides are TGTGCCAGCAGCTTCCTAGCGGGAGGACCGGGGGATACGCAGTATTTT. Translated: CASSFLAGGPGDTQYF.

This clone was detected only a few times. The CDR3 DNA reads TGTGCCAGCAGCTTATCGGGGGGAAATCAGCCCCAGCATTTT. It codes for CASSLSGGNQPQHF. The chain uses TRBV7-9 and TRBJ1-5; D perhaps matches TRBD1 (5 bases). This CDR3 is 14 amino acids long. Germline V lookup: CDR1 SEHNR, CDR2 FQNEAQ (reference sequence). V was shortened by 2 bases and J by 4 bases, with 9 bases between the two germline ends. Combining the CDR3 with reference TRBV7-9 and TRBJ1-5 gives the whole variable domain DTGVSQNPRHKITKRGQNVTFRCDPISEHNRLYWYRQTLGQGPEFLTYFQNEAQLEKSRLLSDRFSAERPKGSFSTLEIQRTEQGDSAMYLCASSLSGGNQPQHFGDGTRLSIL.

The rearrangement uses TRBV6-5 and TRBJ2-7; 7 nucleotides align to TRBD2. Unmatched junction bases numbered 3, after V lost 0 bases and J lost 1 base. The CDR3 consists of 15 residues. Germline lookup yields CDR1 MNHEY and CDR2 SVGAGI. The CDR3 nucleotides read TGTGCCAGCAGTTACTCTGGCGGGGGTTCCTACGAGCAGTACTTC. Translated: CASSYSGGGSYEQYF.

The sample holds a few counts of this clone. The rearrangement links TRBV9 to TRBJ2-1; 11 bases line up with TRBD2. The CDR3 runs 15 residues. Germline values: CDR1 SGDLS, CDR2 YYNGEE. Losses at the gene ends were 2 bases for V and 8 bases for J; bases not matched to a gene: 6. The CDR3 loop is CASSVSGGALDEQFF. The CDR3 DNA reads as TGTGCCAGCAGCGTTAGCGGGGGGGCCTTAGATGAGCAGTTCTTC.

CDR3 protein: CASRTGPKGRNEQFF. The CDR3 DNA reads as TGTGCCAGCAGAACAGGACCTAAGGGGCGCAATGAGCAGTTCTTC. The V and J genes are TRBV27 and TRBJ2-1; tentative D call: TRBD1 (5 bases). V lost 6 bases to trimming and J lost 6 bases, with 18 bases between them. The germline V gene has CDR1 MNHEY and CDR2 SMNVEV (reference sequence). This CDR3 spans 15 amino acids.

The chain recombines TRBV6-6 with TRBJ2-7, with 9 bases fitting TRBD1. Germline V gene lookup returns CDR1 MNHNY and CDR2 SVGAGI (reference sequence). The CDR3 spans 15 residues. The V and J ends lost 3 bases and 5 bases, in that order; junction bases with no gene match: 8. Written as DNA, the CDR3 is TGTGCCAGCAGTTATGACCCACAGGGGGCGGACGAGCAGTACTTC. Translating gives CASSYDPQGADEQYF.

The chain is built from TRBV5-4 and TRBJ2-1; the match to TRBD2 covers 8 bases. Germline trimming cut 0 bases from V and 4 bases from J; bases unmatched to any gene: 9. Germline V lookup: CDR1 SGHNT, CDR2 YYREEE (reference sequence). The CDR3 covers 17 residues. CDR3 sequence reads: CASSLGDAGGSYNEQFF. In DNA form, the CDR3 reads TGTGCCAGCAGCTTGGGGGATGCGGGGGGTTCATACAATGAGCAGTTCTTC.

This chain uses TRBV18 with TRBJ2-5, with D tentatively TRBD2 (6 bases). Germline V gene lookup returns CDR1 KGHSH and CDR2 LQKENI. The CDR3 runs 15 residues. Trimming cost V 2 bases and J 0 bases, with 10 bases left between them. CDR3 nucleotides: TGTGCCAGCTCACCAGGGACTCGATACCAAGAGACCCAGTACTTC. It encodes CASSPGTRYQETQYF.

This clone was picked up one time. The chain combines TRBV18 with TRBJ2-3; weak D call: TRBD1 (6 bases). This CDR3 is built from 14 residues. Germline loops: CDR1 KGHSH, CDR2 LQKENI. V was clipped by 4 bases and J by 4 bases, with 12 bases between them. The chain's CDR3 is CASSRRGPADTQYF. For the CDR3, the DNA is TGTGCCAGCTCACGCAGGGGCCCCGCAGATACGCAGTATTTT.

This clone occurred a few times. The V gene is TRBV12-2, the J gene TRBJ2-1; the table's D gene call, TRBD2, was not cross checked with the DNA. TRBV12-2 is recorded as a pseudogene. The CDR3 has 15 residues. The CDR3 DNA sequence: TGTGCAAGTCGCTTACTGGGGGGTAGGCACAATGAGCAGTTCTTC. The encoded protein is CASRLLGGRHNEQFF.

The chain has TRBV15 and TRBJ2-7; the match to TRBD2 covers 10 bases. From germline, CDR1 is LNHNV and CDR2 YYDKDF (reference sequence). This CDR3 region has 18 residues. The junction had 14 bases not matched to a gene; V was cut back by 3 bases and J by 3 bases. DNA for the CDR3: TGTGCCACCAGCAGCATCCCCGGGCTAGCGGGAGACAACTACGAGCAGTACTTC. Protein sequence: CATSSIPGLAGDNYEQYF. The variable domain in full, completed from reference TRBV15 and TRBJ2-7, reads DAMVIQNPRYQVTQFGKPVTLSCSQTLNHNVMYWYQQKSSQAPKLLFHYYDKDFNNEADTPDNFQSRRPNTSFCFLDIRSPGLGDTAMYLCATSSIPGLAGDNYEQYFGPGTRLTVT.

The chain carries TRBV9 and TRBJ2-2; 7 nucleotides align to TRBD1. Germline V gives CDR1 SGDLS, CDR2 YYNGEE. Trimming cost V 1 base and J 5 bases; bases outside gene matches: 5. The CDR3 spans 15 residues. The CDR3 here is CASSVKGAGTGELFF. In nucleotides, the CDR3 is TGTGCCAGCAGCGTAAAGGGGGCAGGGACCGGGGAGCTGTTTTTT. Using reference TRBV9 and TRBJ2-2 for the parts outside the CDR3, the full variable domain is DSGVTQTPKHLITATGQRVTLRCSPRSGDLSVYWYQQSLDQGLQFLIQYYNGEERAKGNILERFSAQQFPDLHSELNLSSLELGDSALYFCASSVKGAGTGELFFGEGSRLTVL.